This T cell receptor (beta chain) was captured by sequencing in a study of blood T cell repertoires in COVID-19. Original data processing: Using reference gene primer amplification, nucleated cell counts were estimated. Measured with immunoSEQ multiplex PCR; TCRdb has only the in-frame clones, and not every one. Clone size and V and J calls were adopted from that table, with D and trimming inferred from the DNA. This table holds roughly 160,000 clones, about 84% found once. Germline V gene lookup returns CDR1 MNHEY and CDR2 SVGAGI. V lost 5 bases, J lost 6 bases, and 15 bases lay in between. The CDR3 loop spans 14 amino acids.

The sequenced material came from PBMCs or T cells enriched from blood (not recorded which). This TCR came from a woman aged 35 to 49 with acute COVID-19. V usage is TRBV6-5 and J usage is TRBJ2-3; D perhaps matches TRBD2 (7 bases). CDR3 coding DNA: TGTGCCAGCAGTAGGGGGGGGGCTTCGGATACGCAGTATTTT. This encodes CASSRGGASDTQYF.